Each of the 4 T cell receptor beta chains below was sequenced from the same sample in a study of spatial heterogeneity in lung cancer. From the 5' RACE reads, TCRdb called clonotypes with MiXCR, one entry per CDR3 protein. The sample records tens of thousands of distinct CDR3 sequences, about an eighth being singletons. The time point is: sample taken at primary tumor resection. Specimen: PBMCs, collected at surgery. The receptors here all came from a male donor with early-stage non-small cell lung cancer.

On this clonotype itself: One base away lies a much larger clone, so this may be a sequencing read error. V usage is TRBV29-1 and J usage is TRBJ2-2; D is possibly TRBD2 (5 bases). From germline, CDR1 is SQVTM and CDR2 ANQGSEA. CDR3 length equals 14 residues. In nucleotides, the CDR3 is TGCAGCGTTGAAATGGGCCCAAGGACCGGGGAGCCGTTTTTT. Amino acids: CSVEMGPRTGEPFF.

The CDR3: CASSLRQGNTGELFF. The DNA for the CDR3 is TGCGCCAGCAGCTTGCGGCAGGGGAACACCGGGGAGCTGTTTTTT. The chain recombines TRBV5-1 with TRBJ2-2; D may be TRBD1 (5 bases). Germline loops: CDR1 SGHRS, CDR2 YFSETQ. Trimming pared 1 base from V and 1 base from J, leaving 8 bases between. The CDR3 extends over 15 amino acids.

The gene calls are TRBV7-3 and TRBJ2-7; D is perhaps TRBD1 (8 bases). This CDR3 is built from 13 residues. Trimming removed 1 base at V and 12 bases at J, with 16 bases between. CDR1 is SGHTA, CDR2 FQGTGA, per germline. The CDR3 DNA follows: TGTGCCAGCAGCTTAATGGGGAGGGACAGGCCGTACTTC. Its translation: CASSLMGRDRPYF.

The rearrangement uses TRBV7-6 and TRBJ2-3; either TRBD1 or TRBD2 may supply D (5 bases each). The CDR3 has 17 amino acids. V shed 2 bases and J shed 0 bases, with 15 bases lying between them. CDR1 and CDR2 (germline): SGHVS, FNYEAQ. CDR3 loop: CASSLLVTGRSTDTQYF. CDR3 sequence (DNA): TGTGCCAGCAGCTTATTGGTTACGGGGCGAAGCACAGATACGCAGTATTTT.